The clone carrying this T cell receptor beta chain was detected a few times. The antigen remains undetermined. The data originate from a study of response to subunit inactivated influenza vaccine. Study observations and caveats: The authors put forward the suggestion that each seasonal influenza vaccination may bring in only a limited number of new T cells.

TCRdb ran MiXCR on the RT-PCR reads and lists one entry per CDR3 protein. The table includes around 500,000 distinct CDR3 sequences, approximately 11% detected once. This specimen was PBMCs from blood, taken roughly 48 days after vaccination. This TCR was sampled from a man aged 45-60 years who received an inactivated influenza vaccine.

In DNA form, the CDR3 reads TGTGCCAGCTCATATAATTCAGGGACTAGCTACAATGAGCAGTTCTTC. Translating it yields CASSYNSGTSYNEQFF. The V gene is TRBV18, the J gene TRBJ2-1; 8 nucleotides line up with TRBD2. The germline V gene has CDR1 KGHSH and CDR2 LQKENI. The V gene end was trimmed by 5 bases and the J gene end by 3 bases; junction bases not matched to a gene: 9. The CDR3 length is 16 residues.